These 7 T cell receptor beta chains were sequenced from one sample in a study of T-cell memory formation after mild COVID-19. TCRdb reprocessed the 5' RACE reads via MiXCR and lists one record per CDR3 protein. The sample lists 95,000 to 120,000 distinct CDR3 sequences; 15% to 20% were seen once. The sequencing input was PBMCs or a T cell subset sorted from them (not recorded which). Receptors originate from a man aged 18 to 30 who had mild COVID-19 (a few samples of this study predate the infection). Cell type and time point are not known.

This clonotype was seen only a few times. V gene TRBV7-6 combines with J gene TRBJ2-5; 9 bases fit TRBD2. Losses at the gene ends were 2 bases for V and 0 bases for J; bases not matched to a gene: 7. This CDR3 is built from 17 residues. The germline V gene encodes CDR1 SGHVS and CDR2 FNYEAQ. The CDR3, as DNA: TGTGCCAGCAGCTTAAGACCTAGCGGGGTAAACCAAGAGACCCAGTACTTC. This encodes CASSLRPSGVNQETQYF.

This clonotype was detected only a few times. The chain joins TRBV12-3 or TRBV12-4 to TRBJ1-1, with D perhaps matching TRBD1 (6 bases). V dropped 6 bases and J dropped 1 base, with 12 bases sitting between them. CDR3 length: 14 residues. The chain's CDR3 is CASSRMTGNTEAFF. The DNA for the CDR3 is TGTGCCAGCAGCAGGATGACAGGGAACACTGAAGCTTTCTTT.

This clonotype has more than one count but fewer than ten. The rearrangement joins TRBV10-3 to TRBJ1-3; no clear D. Germline CDR1 is ENHRY and CDR2 is SYGVKD. CDR3 size: 13 residues. Trimming left V 6 bases short and J 0 bases short, with 6 bases between. Here the CDR3 DNA reads TGTGCCATCAGCTTGGACTCTGGAAACACCATATATTTT. Amino acid sequence: CAISLDSGNTIYF.

This chain connects TRBV5-1 to TRBJ2-1; D is tentatively TRBD1 or TRBD2 (5 bases each). Germline-derived CDR1 and CDR2 are SGHRS and YFSETQ. Trimming cost V 4 bases and J 7 bases, with 15 bases left between them. The CDR3 has 14 amino acids. Written as DNA, the CDR3 is TGCGCCAGCAGCATGGGACCCGGCGAGAATGAGCAGTTCTTC. Its translation: CASSMGPGENEQFF.

The J gene is TRBJ2-1, the V gene TRBV7-2, with D possibly being TRBD1 (5 bases). Trimming removed 1 base from V and 11 bases from J, with 21 bases in between. Germline CDR1 and CDR2: SGHTA and FQGNSA. The CDR3 has 16 residues. The CDR3 loop is CASSLVYGEGATKQFF. In DNA, the CDR3 is TGTGCCAGCAGCTTAGTCTACGGCGAAGGGGCGACCAAGCAGTTCTTC.

This clonotype occurred a few times. This sequence joins TRBV15 and TRBJ1-2; TRBD1 is a possible D gene (5 bases). The length of the CDR3 is 14 residues. Germline-derived CDR1 and CDR2 are LNHNV and YYDKDF (reference sequence). V gave up 2 bases and J gave up 4 bases, with 11 bases separating them. The CDR3 region is CATSRPDRTYGYTF. The CDR3 coding sequence is TGTGCCACCAGCAGACCTGACAGAACCTATGGCTACACCTTC.

This clonotype was found a few times. This chain joins TRBV20-1 and TRBJ2-2; 9 bases are a match to TRBD2. The CDR3 length is 15 residues. Germline V gene sequence: CDR1 DFQATT, CDR2 SNEGSKA (reference sequence). V lost 4 bases, J lost 5 bases, and 8 bases stayed unmatched. This CDR3 reads CSATTGTSYTGELFF. The CDR3 nucleotides read TGCAGTGCTACAACCGGGACTAGCTATACCGGGGAGCTGTTTTTT.